The rows below give T cell receptor beta chains drawn from one sample of a study of radiotherapy plus CTLA-4 blockade in lung cancer. The data were produced by immunoSEQ multiplex PCR, yet TCRdb's version contains in-frame clones alone and is incomplete. In the table there are approximately 89,000 clones, about 78% of which are singletons. The sample here was peripheral blood, taken from a patient treated with radiotherapy plus ipilimumab. These receptor sequences come from a human donor with non-small cell lung cancer who had a partial response to radiotherapy plus ipilimumab. Some clones in this sample may be carry-over from other donors' samples. Both conserved end residues are part of each CDR3. A D gene is named only where the DNA matches it firmly. Size tells how often a clone was seen (once, few, many) or the class of an expanded clone, and some rows leave it out.

NA TRBJ1-4 TRBD1 TRBV29-1 CSVVGQLNEKLFF TGCAGCGTCGTGGGACAGCTTAATGAAAAACTGTTTTTT
NA TRBJ2-3 TRBD2 TRBV5-1 CASSLVAGGFGTDTQYF TGCGCCAGCAGCTTGGTAGCGGGGGGGTTCGGCACAGATACGCAGTATTTT
NA TRBJ1-2 NA TRBV10-2 CASSGTQFGYTANYGYTF TGCGCCAGCAGCGGTACCCAGTTTGGATATACAGCTAACTATGGCTACACCTTC
NA TRBJ1-2 NA TRBV6-1 CASSEGSWTSNYGYTF TGTGCCAGCAGTGAAGGATCTTGGACATCAAACTATGGCTACACCTTC
NA TRBJ1-2 TRBD1 TRBV7-2 CASSLGQTNYGYTF TGTGCCAGCAGCTTGGGACAGACCAACTATGGCTACACCTTC
NA TRBJ2-2 TRBD1 TRBV7-7 CASSLDRDTGELFF TGTGCCAGCAGCTTGGACAGGGACACCGGGGAGCTGTTTTTT
NA TRBJ2-1 TRBD2 TRBV10-1 CASSPGLVNEQFF TGCGCCAGCAGTCCGGGACTAGTAAACGAGCAGTTCTTC
NA TRBJ2-5 TRBD2 TRBV28 CASSLGGDSETQYF TGTGCCAGCAGTTTGGGGGGGGATTCTGAGACCCAGTACTTC
NA TRBJ2-7 NA TRBV18 CASSLGSSYEQYF TGTGCCAGCTCTCTGGGGAGCTCCTACGAGCAGTACTTC
NA TRBJ2-3 NA TRBV27 CASSPLGVMGGDTQYF TGTGCCAGCAGTCCACTCGGGGTCATGGGGGGAGATACGCAGTATTTT
NA TRBJ2-1 NA TRBV28 CASSFYPPRLEGNEQFF TGTGCCAGCAGTTTTTACCCTCCCCGACTAGAGGGCAATGAGCAGTTCTTC
NA TRBJ2-2 TRBD1 TRBV6-1 CASNGQGRNTGELFF TGTGCCAGCAACGGACAGGGACGGAACACCGGGGAGCTGTTTTTT
NA TRBJ2-7 NA TRBV19 CASSWTFEQEQYF TGTGCCAGTAGTTGGACATTTGAGCAAGAGCAGTACTTC
NA TRBJ2-2 NA TRBV5-1 CASSYRAVEDTGELFF TGCGCCAGCAGCTACAGAGCGGTCGAGGACACCGGGGAGCTGTTTTTT
NA TRBJ1-6 NA TRBV7-2 CASSLAGQGSPLHF TGTGCCAGCAGCTTAGCCGGGCAGGGATCACCCCTCCACTTT
few TRBJ1-5 TRBD1 TRBV5-8 CASSLAGGRYQPQHF TGTGCCAGCAGCTTGGCAGGGGGTCGTTATCAGCCCCAGCATTTT
NA TRBJ2-4 NA TRBV28 CASSLQTGVYIQYF TGTGCCAGCAGTCTACAAACCGGGGTATACATTCAGTACTTC
NA TRBJ1-1 NA TRBV18 CASSRSGMAEAFF TGTGCCAGCTCACGGTCCGGGATGGCTGAAGCTTTCTTT
NA TRBJ1-2 TRBD1 TRBV19 CASSITGTGNYGYTF TGTGCCAGTAGTATAACCGGGACAGGGAACTATGGCTACACCTTC
NA TRBJ1-1 NA TRBV11-2 CASSPGQNTEAFF TGTGCCAGCAGCCCGGGACAGAACACTGAAGCTTTCTTT
once TRBJ2-7 NA TRBV7-9 CASSFTGEQYF TGTGCCAGCAGCTTCACAGGCGAGCAGTACTTC
NA TRBJ2-2 NA TRBV19 CASSKASPGGTGELFF TGTGCCAGTAGTAAGGCTAGCCCCGGGGGCACCGGGGAGCTGTTTTTT
NA TRBJ2-4 NA TRBV7-3 CASSLGGEKNIQYF TGTGCCAGCAGCTTAGGCGGGGAGAAAAACATTCAGTACTTC
NA TRBJ1-2 NA TRBV19 CASSIQWDLMNYGYTF TGTGCCAGTAGTATCCAATGGGACTTAATGAACTATGGCTACACCTTC
NA TRBJ2-7 TRBD2 TRBV27 CASSLFPGLAGAAYEQYF TGTGCCAGCAGTTTATTCCCGGGACTAGCGGGAGCCGCCTACGAGCAGTACTTC
NA TRBJ2-7 TRBD2 TRBV2 CASVAASGTYEQYF TGTGCCAGCGTGGCGGCTAGCGGAACCTACGAGCAGTACTTC
NA TRBJ2-1 NA TRBV15 CATSRDDRLYNEQFF TGTGCCACCAGCAGAGACGACAGGCTTTACAATGAGCAGTTCTTC
few TRBJ1-4 NA TRBV19 CASSPGGPYLKDATNEKLFF TGTGCCAGTAGTCCCGGGGGGCCTTACCTTAAGGACGCAACTAATGAAAAACTGTTTTTT
NA TRBJ2-7 TRBD2 TRBV27 CASSLRSGTSNYEQYF TGTGCCAGCAGCTTAAGGTCCGGGACTAGTAACTACGAGCAGTACTTC
NA TRBJ1-5 TRBD1 TRBV18 CASSPGQGYSNQPQHF TGTGCCAGCTCACCGGGACAGGGATATAGCAATCAGCCCCAGCATTTT